This T cell receptor (beta chain) was obtained from a study of Tregs in tolerant kidney transplant recipients. Overall study results and limits: No direct test of biological reproducibility was done here. The most relevant donor-specific Treg TCRbeta repertoire apparently came from expansion with activated donor B cells. Findings come from small patient numbers and require larger validation.

Points on this clone: Its specificity is not known.

Using immunoSEQ multiplex PCR, the repertoire was profiled, and TCRdb retains in-frame clones only, with some absent. The repertoire holds 200,000 to 300,000 clones, roughly 84% seen once, with less than 0.75% in the top ten. The CDR3 is 15 amino acids. Germline V CDR1 and CDR2: MNHNY, SVGAGI (reference sequence). Between the trimmed V and J ends, which lost 6 bases and 0 bases, there was a span of 13 bases. Unstimulated regulatory T cells (CD4+CD25+CD127-), CD4+CD25- non-regulatory cells, CD4 and CD8 cells were FACS-sorted from thawed PBMCs. This TCR was recovered from a human donor in good health. The sequenced sample was CD4+ T cells from blood. The chain uses TRBV6-6 and TRBJ2-3, with D perhaps matching TRBD2 (6 bases). CDR3 sequence reads: CASRPPGASTDTQYF. CDR3 DNA: TGTGCCAGCAGGCCTCCGGGAGCTAGCACAGATACGCAGTATTTT.